This T cell receptor beta chain was captured in a study of T cells in narcolepsy. Study conclusions and caveats: Healthy controls reportedly lacked the autoreactive clonotypes serially found in patients' blood.

Produced via immunoSEQ multiplex PCR; TCRdb's table is partial and in-frame only. The top ten clones hold 1.3% of a sample with tens of thousands of clones, 84% of them seen once. With 3 bases removed from V and 4 bases from J, the gap between germline ends came to 11 bases. CDR1 and CDR2 from the germline V gene are MNHNS and SASEGT. The CDR3 length is 14 residues. A word on this clone: Its antigen remains unidentified.

The clonotype was recovered from a human donor with narcolepsy. The sequencing sample was made of CD45RA- memory CD4+ T cells from PBMCs. The chain couples TRBV6-1 to TRBJ2-3; weak D call: TRBD2 (6 bases). CDR3 bases: TGTGCCAGCAGTGATAGCTCGGGGGCAGATACGCAGTATTTT. Translation gives CASSDSSGADTQYF.